The clone carrying this T cell receptor beta chain was recorded many times. Each diagnosis was grounded in clinical symptoms, serum thyroxine and TRAb, thyroid ultrasound, and orbital computed tomography. This sample was included in a study of T cells in Graves' hyperthyroidism and ophthalmopathy. At the level of the study: The blood sample was taken at first diagnosis, before treatment began.

Germline values: CDR1 SGHNT, CDR2 YENEEA. The CDR3 length is 17 residues. With V trimmed by 3 bases and J by 3 bases, 8 bases remained unmatched. Amplification of TCR beta CDR3 regions used RNA as the template. HTBI primers were used for first-round RT-PCR of the TCR CDR3. TCRdb independently ran MiXCR on the multiplex PCR reads; one entry per CDR3 protein. This table has 500,000 to 650,000 distinct CDR3 sequences, 15% to 20% appearing once. The sequencing input was blood. This chain links TRBV11-3 with TRBJ1-2, with 12 bases lining up with TRBD1. This clonotype was obtained from a young woman with Graves' ophthalmopathy. The CDR3 coding sequence is TGTGCCAGCAGCTTTGGCCCGGGACAGGGGGCCTACTATGGCTACACCTTC. Amino acids: CASSFGPGQGAYYGYTF.